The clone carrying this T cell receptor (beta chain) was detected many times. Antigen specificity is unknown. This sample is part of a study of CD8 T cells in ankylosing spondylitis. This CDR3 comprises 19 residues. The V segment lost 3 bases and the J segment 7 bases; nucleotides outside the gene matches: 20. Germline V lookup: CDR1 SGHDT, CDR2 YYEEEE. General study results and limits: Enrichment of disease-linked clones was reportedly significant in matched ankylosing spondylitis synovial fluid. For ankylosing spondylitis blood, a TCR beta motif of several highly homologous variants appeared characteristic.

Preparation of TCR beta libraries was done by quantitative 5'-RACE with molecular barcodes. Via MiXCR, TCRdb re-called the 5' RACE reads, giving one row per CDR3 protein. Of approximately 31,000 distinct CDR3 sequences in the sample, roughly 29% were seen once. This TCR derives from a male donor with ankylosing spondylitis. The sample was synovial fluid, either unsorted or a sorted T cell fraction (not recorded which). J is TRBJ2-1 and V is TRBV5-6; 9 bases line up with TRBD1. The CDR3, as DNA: TGTGCCAGCAGCTCCGGGACAGGGTGGCGGCCTAAAAGTAGGAATGAGCAGTTCTTC. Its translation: CASSSGTGWRPKSRNEQFF.